Only a few counts were recorded for the clone carrying this T cell receptor beta chain. Its antigen is unknown. One end of the junction does not line up with germline, which may come from a read error. Unsorted bulk tissue, 20-30 mg of it, served as the source for co-extraction of RNA and DNA. Every tumor sample held more than 80% viable tumor cells. The CDR3 has 13 amino acids. CDR1 SGHAT and CDR2 FQNNGV come from the germline V gene. These data originate in a study of tumor-infiltrating lymphocytes in primary liver carcinoma. Study-wide points: Whereas tumor region pairs overlapped more, tumor-adjacent and tumor-blood pairs overlapped less. Tumors carried a top-250-clone fraction significantly exceeding that of blood (p = 0.039). Just around 8-25% of top clones spanned all five tumor regions.

Total RNA (around 0.45 ug) served as template for TCR beta cDNA synthesis primed by a constant-region primer. Three nested multiplex PCR rounds of slightly modified ARM-PCR generated TCR beta libraries. TRBV1-TRBV30 forward primers paired with a C-beta reverse primer were used in the first two PCR rounds, which ran about 11 cycles each. TCRdb called the multiplex PCR reads again in MiXCR, with one record for every CDR3 protein. The data show about 59,000 distinct CDR3 sequences, about three quarters seen once. The chain has TRBV11-2 and TRBJ1-2, with 7 nucleotides matching TRBD1. The receptor was derived from a man aged 35 to 55 with primary liver carcinoma and hepatitis B virus infection. Material for sequencing was liver tumor tissue from sampling region 2. The subset: tumor region T2, inferior pole. This chain's CDR3 is CASGQGVNYGYTF. The CDR3 bases are TGTGCCAGTGGCCAGGGGGTTAACTATGGTTACACCTTC.